This TCR beta chain emerged from a study of blood T cell repertoires in COVID-19. At the level of the study: Italy, Spain and the United States were the sources of the convalescent and acute COVID-19 samples. The cDNA or gDNA used as material had been derived from T cells, B-cell-depleted T cells, or PBMCs.

Germline V gives CDR1 SGHAT, CDR2 FQNNGV. V shed 5 bases and J shed 2 bases, with 13 bases lying between them. The CDR3 length is 14 residues. Original handling: Nucleated cell counts were estimated from reference gene primer amplification. TCRdb keeps only in-frame clones here, not all; method: immunoSEQ multiplex PCR. The V and J calls and clone size were taken over from that table, and D and trimming were inferred from the DNA. The sample consists of fewer than 250,000 clones, more than 70% of them appearing once. The V and J genes are TRBV11-2 and TRBJ2-7; D is perhaps TRBD1 (6 bases). This TCR came from a woman aged 45-59 years with acute or convalescent COVID-19. The sequenced material came from peripheral blood. CDR3 in amino acids: CASSPGQLTYEQYF. The CDR3 DNA is TGTGCCAGCAGCCCAGGACAGCTGACCTACGAGCAGTACTTC.